The TCR beta chain under discussion was sequenced for a study of CD8+ T cells in alopecia areata. cDNA reverse transcribed from extracted RNA served as the sequencing template. The data were produced by immunoSEQ multiplex PCR, yet TCRdb's version contains in-frame clones alone and is incomplete. The sample records about 210,000 clones, 43% being singletons. This clone was found a few times. Treatment denoted: oral pan-JAK inhibitor, 5-10 mg twice daily. The source was CD4+ T cells sorted from blood, collected around week 36, from a patient treated with tofacitinib. The clonotype originates from a human donor with alopecia areata.

Written as DNA, the CDR3 is TGTGCCTGGAGTGCTCCGGGGGACAGGGGATTCTACGAGCAGTACTTC. Translating it yields CAWSAPGDRGFYEQYF. The V call is TRBV30, the J call TRBJ2-5, with 10 bases fitting TRBD1. Gene TRBJ2-7 matches the end of the DNA better, so the J call may be wrong. This CDR3 has 16 residues. Germline V gives CDR1 GTSNPN, CDR2 SVGIG (reference sequence).